What follows are 4 T cell receptor beta chains derived from one specimen sequenced in a study of blood T cell repertoires in COVID-19. Repertoires were generated with immunoSEQ multiplex PCR, while TCRdb's copy carries only in-frame clones and drops some. The sample shows roughly 100,000 clones, more than 75% of them seen only once. Sequencing input: peripheral blood. The receptor source for this set is a man aged 45 to 65 with acute or convalescent COVID-19.

The genes are TRBV15 and TRBJ2-7; perhaps TRBD2 as D (6 bases). The CDR3 covers 15 residues. Trimming removed 1 base at V and 1 base at J, with 11 bases between. Germline assignment: CDR1 LNHNV and CDR2 YYDKDF (reference sequence). Written as DNA, the CDR3 is TGTGCCACCAGCAGAGTGGCGGGAACTTCCTACGAGCAGTACTTC. It specifies CATSRVAGTSYEQYF.

This chain links TRBV27 with TRBJ1-6, with D perhaps matching TRBD1 (5 bases). This CDR3 region has 13 residues. CDR1 is MNHEY, CDR2 SMNVEV, per germline (reference sequence). Trimming took 3 bases from V and 9 from J, leaving 9 bases between them. The DNA for the CDR3 is TGTGCCAGCAGTTTCCGGGGGAGTTCACCCCTCCACTTT. It specifies CASSFRGSSPLHF.

The rearrangement links TRBV6-5 to TRBJ2-5, with 13 positions matching TRBD2. CDR1 and CDR2 from the germline V gene are MNHEY and SVGAGI. The trim removed 8 bases at V and 5 bases at J, leaving 8 bases unmatched. The CDR3 sequence is 15 residues long. The CDR3 region has the DNA TGTGCCAGCGGAAGGACTAGCGGGAGCATGGAGACCCAGTACTTC. Amino acids: CASGRTSGSMETQYF.

The chain recombines TRBV24-1 with TRBJ2-1; 8 bases are shared with TRBD2. Per the germline V gene, CDR1 is KGHDR and CDR2 is SFDVKD. J was trimmed by 10 bases and V by 5 bases; bases with no gene match: 6. There are 13 residues in the CDR3. The CDR3 DNA is TGTGCCACCAGTGCGGGGGGGGCCAGGGAGCAGTTCTTC. Protein: CATSAGGAREQFF.